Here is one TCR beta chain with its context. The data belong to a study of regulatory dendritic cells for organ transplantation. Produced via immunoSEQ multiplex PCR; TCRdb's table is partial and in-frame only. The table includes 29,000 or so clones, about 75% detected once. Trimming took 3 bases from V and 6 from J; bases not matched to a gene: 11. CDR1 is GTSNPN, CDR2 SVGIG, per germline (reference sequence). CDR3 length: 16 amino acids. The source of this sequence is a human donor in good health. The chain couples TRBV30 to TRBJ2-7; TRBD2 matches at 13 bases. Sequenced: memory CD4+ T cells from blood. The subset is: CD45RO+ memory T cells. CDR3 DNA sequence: TGTGCCTGGAGCGGGGGAGGACTAGCGGGAGCTAGCGAGCAGTACTTC. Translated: CAWSGGGLAGASEQYF.